This TCR beta chain was sequenced during a study of blood T cells in healthy people across ages. A sample-barcoded 5' primer and a J-beta primer mix were used in a second PCR of roughly 7 to 11 cycles. Every sample produced at least 3 million CDR3-containing paired-end reads. Each CDR3 protein gets one entry after TCRdb re-called the 5' RACE reads with MiXCR. Here the sample spans 800,000 to 1,300,000 distinct CDR3 sequences, approximately 25% being singletons. A word on this clonotype: No antigen is known for it.

Overall study findings and caveats: Significant beta diversity loss was already apparent by age approximately 38, declining roughly linearly.

V was cut by 8 bases and J by 0 bases, with 14 bases left in between. This CDR3 comprises 15 residues. These sequences were also reported in another study, on T cells of mothers and their children.

Material: blood. This chain connects TRBV12-3 or TRBV12-4 to TRBJ2-1; a possible D gene is TRBD1 (5 bases). This clonotype was sampled from a girl aged 2 to 10 in good health. The CDR3 DNA follows: TGTGCCAGCGCCATGGGGCTTATCTCCTACAATGAGCAGTTCTTC. Translation gives CASAMGLISYNEQFF.